This T cell receptor (beta chain) was recovered during a study of regulatory T cells in long-lasting Graves disease. Study-level findings and limits: Having few samples may have compromised the accuracy. Samples came from peripheral blood alone, without thyroid tissue.

As concerns this clonotype: Antigen specificity is unknown.

Stated time point: newly diagnosed GD, antithyroid drugs for less than 3 months. The TCR library was made from RNA that had been extracted from PBMCs in TRIzol. Libraries of TCR beta came from iRepertoire HTBI primers plus Arm-PCR of CDR3 regions. One entry per CDR3 protein, called by TCRdb with MiXCR from the multiplex PCR reads. The sample has approximately 440,000 distinct CDR3 sequences; 16% are singletons. These same data were also listed under a study on T cells in Graves' hyperthyroidism and ophthalmopathy.

Here the sequenced sample was peripheral blood mononuclear cells (PBMCs), taken at new diagnosis, from a patient treated with antithyroid drugs. The source of this sequence is a man aged 40-55 years with Graves disease.

The CDR3 sequence: CASSLSTDPEQYF. The CDR3 bases are TGCGCCAGCAGCTTGTCGACAGATCCCGAGCAGTACTTC. V gene TRBV5-1 combines with J gene TRBJ2-7; a weak D match, TRBD1 (5 bases). Germline loops: CDR1 SGHRS, CDR2 YFSETQ. The CDR3 has 13 residues. V was pared by 1 base and J by 6 bases, with 11 bases between.